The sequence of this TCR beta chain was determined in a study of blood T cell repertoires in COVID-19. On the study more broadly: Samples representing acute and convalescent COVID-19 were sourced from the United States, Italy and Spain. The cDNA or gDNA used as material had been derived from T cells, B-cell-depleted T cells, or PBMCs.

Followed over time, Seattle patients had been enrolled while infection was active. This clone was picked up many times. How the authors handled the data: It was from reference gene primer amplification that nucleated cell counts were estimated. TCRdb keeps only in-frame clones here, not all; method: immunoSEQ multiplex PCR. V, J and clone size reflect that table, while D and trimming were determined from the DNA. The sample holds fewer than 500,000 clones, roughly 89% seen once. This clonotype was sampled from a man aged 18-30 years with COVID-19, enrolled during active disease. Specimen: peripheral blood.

The CDR3, as DNA: TGTGCCAGCAGCCCGATTCTAAGAGCGTATGGACAGAAAGAGCAGTTCTTC. Encoded protein: CASSPILRAYGQKEQFF. The chain has TRBV7-9 and TRBJ2-1, with D maybe TRBD1 (6 bases). This CDR3 spans 17 amino acids. The V and J ends lost 5 bases and 10 bases respectively, with 27 bases between them. Germline V CDR1 and CDR2: SEHNR, FQNEAQ (reference sequence). Supplemented by reference TRBV7-9 and TRBJ2-1, the full variable domain reads DTGVSQNPRHKITKRGQNVTFRCDPISEHNRLYWYRQTLGQGPEFLTYFQNEAQLEKSRLLSDRFSAERPKGSFSTLEIQRTEQGDSAMYLCASSPILRAYGQKEQFFGPGTRLTVL.